One and the same sample provided the 32 T cell receptor beta chains below, sequenced in a study of blood T cell repertoires in COVID-19. TCRdb's copy holds only in-frame clones and misses some; the assay was immunoSEQ multiplex PCR. Of about 160,000 clones in the sample, around four fifths were seen once. The sample taken for sequencing was peripheral blood. The receptors originated from a woman over 75 with active or convalescent COVID-19.

This chain connects TRBV30 to TRBJ1-6; TRBD1 matches 8 bases. J lost 2 bases, V lost 1 base, and 7 bases had no gene match. The CDR3 consists of 17 residues. Germline CDR1 reads GTSNPN; CDR2 reads SVGIG (reference sequence). The CDR3 DNA sequence: TGTGCCTGGAGTGCCGACAGGGGAGGGACCTATAATTCACCCCTCCACTTT. It encodes CAWSADRGGTYNSPLHF.

The rearrangement links TRBV10-3 to TRBJ1-1, with TRBD1 matching 10 bases. This CDR3 spans 15 amino acids. Germline-derived CDR1 and CDR2 are ENHRY and SYGVKD. Germline trimming cut 2 bases from V and 7 bases from J; bases unmatched to any gene: 7. CDR3 protein: CAISENRQGAFEAFF. CDR3 bases: TGTGCCATCAGTGAGAATAGACAGGGGGCTTTTGAAGCTTTCTTT.

The V gene is TRBV18, the J gene TRBJ1-4, with TRBD1 identical over 11 bases. This CDR3 region has 15 residues. Germline CDR1 is KGHSH and CDR2 is LQKENI. J was trimmed by 7 bases and V by 3 bases; bases with no gene match: 4. The CDR3 DNA reads as TGTGCCAGCTCACCGCCGGACAGGGGGCGTGAAAAACTGTTTTTT. Its translation: CASSPPDRGREKLFF. The variable domain in full, completed from reference TRBV18 and TRBJ1-4, reads NAGVMQNPRHLVRRRGQEARLRCSPMKGHSHVYWYRQLPEEGLKFMVYLQKENIIDESGMPKERFSAEFPKEGPSILRIQQVVRGDSAAYFCASSPPDRGREKLFFGSGTQLSVL.

The chain recombines TRBV9 with TRBJ2-2; 8 bases are a match to TRBD1. The germline CDR1 and CDR2 sequences are SGDLS and YYNGEE. The junction had 7 bases not matched to a gene; V was cut back by 0 bases and J by 6 bases. The CDR3 loop spans 16 amino acids. The CDR3 sequence: CASSVGQGRSAGELFF. The CDR3 nucleotides read TGTGCCAGCAGCGTAGGACAGGGGAGGAGTGCCGGGGAGCTGTTTTTT.

The table lists this clone with a few counts. The chain uses TRBV19 and TRBJ1-1; D is possibly TRBD1 (5 bases). The V gene lost 9 bases and the J gene lost 0 bases, with 17 bases spanning the gap. This CDR3 has 15 amino acids. From germline, CDR1 is LNHDA and CDR2 SQIVND (reference sequence). CDR3 nucleotide sequence: TGTGCCAGCCAGAGTGGGGGGGGGATGAACACTGAAGCTTTCTTT. Amino acids: CASQSGGGMNTEAFF.

The chain carries TRBV5-1 and TRBJ1-5, with TRBD1 as a possible D gene (6 bases). V lost 4 bases, J lost 4 bases, and 15 bases lay in between. Germline V CDR1 and CDR2: SGHRS, YFSETQ. This CDR3 contains 15 residues. The CDR3 DNA reads as TGCGCCAGCAGCCCCGCCGGACAGAGTAATCAGCCCCAGCATTTT. Translated: CASSPAGQSNQPQHF.

V and J are TRBV27 and TRBJ1-2; D uncertain. The CDR3 totals 12 residues. CDR1 and CDR2 from the germline V gene are MNHEY and SMNVEV (reference sequence). V lost 3 bases and J 7 bases, leaving 9 bases between the germline ends. CDR3 amino acids: CASSFKGGGYTF. The DNA for the CDR3 is TGTGCCAGCAGTTTTAAGGGAGGTGGCTACACCTTC.

V usage is TRBV7-8 and J usage is TRBJ1-1, with TRBD1 matching 9 bases. Per the germline V gene, CDR1 is SGHVS and CDR2 is FQNEAQ. The CDR3 sequence is 14 residues long. After removal of 10 bases from V and 4 bases from J, the junction contained 10 bases not matched to a gene. In DNA form, the CDR3 reads TGTGCCACCCTACAAGGGACAGGGAGCACTGAAGCTTTCTTT. This gives the protein CATLQGTGSTEAFF.

Regarding this clone: Sequence at one end of the junction differs from germline and may be a read error. The chain is built from TRBV10-3 and TRBJ2-5, with D maybe TRBD1 (6 bases). The CDR3 spans 14 residues. CDR1 is ENHRY, CDR2 SYGVKD, per germline. The DNA for the CDR3 is TGTGCGATCAAGGGGGTCGGACCCCAAGAGACCCAGTACTTC. Translating gives CAIKGVGPQETQYF.

This chain uses TRBV18 with TRBJ2-3; D possibly corresponds to TRBD2 (5 bases). This CDR3 spans 15 amino acids. Trimming shortened V by 4 bases and J by 1 base, and 12 bases separated the two germline ends. Germline V gene lookup returns CDR1 KGHSH and CDR2 LQKENI. The CDR3 nucleotides read TGTGCCAGCTCACTACTCGCCGGGGGCACAGATACGCAGTATTTT. It yields the protein CASSLLAGGTDTQYF.

This clone was seen only a few times. The chain uses TRBV7-2 and TRBJ1-2; a possible D gene is TRBD1 (5 bases). The CDR3 totals 13 residues. The germline V and J ends were trimmed by 0 bases and 8 bases, with 10 bases remaining between them. Germline V gene lookup returns CDR1 SGHTA and CDR2 FQGNSA. Here the CDR3 reads CASSLAWGGGYTF. CDR3 bases: TGTGCCAGCAGCTTAGCTTGGGGGGGAGGCTACACCTTC.

This clone was observed a few times. This sample also contains other DNA sequences that code for the same CDR3. This chain connects TRBV6-5 to TRBJ2-7; D possibly corresponds to TRBD1 (6 bases). The CDR3 has 16 amino acids. Per the germline V gene, CDR1 is MNHEY and CDR2 is SVGAGI. V lost 0 bases to trimming and J lost 2 bases, with 14 bases between them. CDR3 region: CASSYSIPDSPYEQYF. CDR3 bases: TGTGCCAGCAGTTACTCGATACCGGACAGTCCCTACGAGCAGTACTTC.

The chain carries TRBV7-3 and TRBJ2-3; TRBD2 matches at 16 bases. J was trimmed by 6 bases and V by 5 bases; bases with no gene match: 5. The CDR3 sequence is 16 residues long. Germline V gene lookup returns CDR1 SGHTA and CDR2 FQGTGA. CDR3 residues: CASSAGLAGGQDTQYF. DNA of the CDR3: TGTGCCAGCAGCGCGGGACTAGCGGGGGGGCAGGATACGCAGTATTTT.

This clone was observed many times. In nucleotides, the CDR3 is TGTGCCAGCAGCCCTGGGAGCGGCAATCAGCCCCAGCATTTT. Translated, it gives CASSPGSGNQPQHF. The chain is built from TRBV7-2 and TRBJ1-5; no reliable D call. Germline V gene sequence: CDR1 SGHTA, CDR2 FQGNSA. The V and J ends lost 5 bases and 2 bases respectively, with 10 bases between them. The CDR3 is 14 amino acids.

This clone has a handful of counts. V usage is TRBV10-3 and J usage is TRBJ2-2, with 15 bases identical to TRBD2. The CDR3 runs 17 residues. J lost 2 bases, V lost 7 bases, and 5 bases had no gene match. From germline, CDR1 is ENHRY and CDR2 SYGVKD. The CDR3 nucleotides read TGTGCCATCACCCAGGGACTAGCGGGGGGAAACACCGGGGAGCTGTTTTTT. Translation: CAITQGLAGGNTGELFF.

This clone was counted a single time. The chain combines TRBV27 with TRBJ1-2; the match to TRBD1 covers 10 bases. The CDR3 sequence is 14 residues long. V shed 5 bases, J shed 5 bases, and the junction held 5 bases outside the gene matches. Germline CDR1 MNHEY, CDR2 SMNVEV (reference sequence). The CDR3 is CASSRTGGKYGYTF. The CDR3 DNA is TGTGCCAGCAGTCGGACAGGGGGAAAGTATGGCTACACCTTC.

This sequence joins TRBV11-3 and TRBJ2-1; 10 positions agree with TRBD1. CDR3 length equals 15 residues. The germline V gene encodes CDR1 SGHNT and CDR2 YENEEA. The V and J ends lost 5 bases and 1 base, in that order; junction bases with no gene match: 2. CDR3 loop: CASSKDRGSYNEQFF. The DNA of the CDR3 is TGTGCCAGCAGCAAGGACAGGGGGTCCTACAATGAGCAGTTCTTC.

The genes are TRBV9 and TRBJ1-3; TRBD1 matches at 7 bases. CDR3 length equals 15 residues. Germline trimming cut 2 bases from V and 1 base from J; bases unmatched to any gene: 3. Germline V gene sequence: CDR1 SGDLS, CDR2 YYNGEE. The CDR3 region has the DNA TGTGCCAGCAGCGTGCGGACAGGTTCTGGAAACACCATATATTTT. Translated, it gives CASSVRTGSGNTIYF.

This chain links TRBV25-1 with TRBJ1-3, with unresolved D. This CDR3 contains 14 residues. From germline, CDR1 is MGHDK and CDR2 SYGVNS. With 3 bases removed from V and 9 bases from J, the gap between germline ends came to 15 bases. The CDR3 is CASSEDGGFGTIYF. The CDR3 DNA is TGTGCCAGCAGTGAGGACGGAGGATTTGGCACCATATATTTT.

J is TRBJ1-3 and V is TRBV10-3; 8 nucleotides align to TRBD1. CDR3 size: 14 residues. Germline V gene sequence: CDR1 ENHRY, CDR2 SYGVKD. Losses at the gene ends were 11 bases for V and 0 bases for J; bases not matched to a gene: 6. The CDR3 DNA follows: TGTGCCGGACAGGGTTCCAGCTCTGGAAACACCATATATTTT. Encoded protein: CAGQGSSSGNTIYF.

This clone appeared a few times. This chain connects TRBV5-1 to TRBJ1-1, with D uncertain. CDR1 SGHRS and CDR2 YFSETQ come from the germline V gene. V gave up 4 bases and J gave up 4 bases, with 14 bases separating them. This CDR3 has 14 residues. In DNA form, the CDR3 reads TGCGCCAGCAGCCCTTTCGGGGAACGCACTGAAGCTTTCTTT. Translated: CASSPFGERTEAFF.

This rearrangement joins TRBV27 to TRBJ1-2, with 7 bases fitting TRBD1. Germline loops: CDR1 MNHEY, CDR2 SMNVEV (reference sequence). CDR3 length: 14 residues. V gave up 4 bases and J gave up 1 base; unmatched junction bases: 3. The chain's CDR3 is CASSWDSRNYGYTF. The CDR3 coding sequence is TGTGCCAGCAGTTGGGACAGCCGTAACTATGGCTACACCTTC.

This sequence joins TRBV11-2 and TRBJ2-1, with D possibly being TRBD1 (6 bases). Trimming stripped 0 bases from V and 9 bases from J, with 9 bases between. CDR1 is SGHAT and CDR2 is FQNNGV in the germline V gene. The CDR3 contains 13 residues. The CDR3 sequence is CASSLDQGSEQFF. As DNA, the CDR3 is TGTGCCAGCAGCTTAGATCAGGGGAGTGAGCAGTTCTTC.

This clone was detected only a few times. This chain connects TRBV7-9 to TRBJ1-2, with D perhaps matching TRBD1 (5 bases). The CDR3 loop spans 15 amino acids. V gave up 3 bases and J gave up 1 base, with 12 bases separating them. CDR1 is SEHNR, CDR2 FQNEAQ, per germline (reference sequence). The CDR3 protein is CASSFSTDINYGYTF. The CDR3 region has the DNA TGTGCCAGCAGCTTTTCGACAGATATTAACTATGGCTACACCTTC.

The gene calls are TRBV4-3 and TRBJ2-1, with a tentative D call TRBD1 (5 bases). Trimming stripped 1 base from V and 3 bases from J, with 19 bases between. The CDR3 runs to 18 residues. Germline assignment: CDR1 LGHNA and CDR2 YSLEER. CDR3 sequence: CASSQGPQVGDYYNEQFF. The CDR3 nucleotides are TGCGCCAGCAGCCAAGGGCCCCAGGTAGGGGATTACTACAATGAGCAGTTCTTC.

This chain uses TRBV9 with TRBJ1-4; D is possibly TRBD1 (5 bases). Trimming removed 0 bases at V and 5 bases at J, with 14 bases between. This CDR3 comprises 16 residues. CDR1 and CDR2 from the germline V gene are SGDLS and YYNGEE. CDR3 in amino acids: CASSVDWAGLNEKLFF. The CDR3 coding sequence is TGTGCCAGCAGCGTAGATTGGGCAGGGCTGAATGAAAAACTGTTTTTT.

The chain has TRBV18 and TRBJ1-1; D gene uncertain. V lost 5 bases and J 6 bases, leaving 13 bases between the germline ends. Germline-derived CDR1 and CDR2 are KGHSH and LQKENI. The CDR3 runs 13 residues. CDR3 region: CASSIAVQAEAFF. The CDR3 DNA is TGTGCCAGCTCAATCGCAGTTCAAGCTGAAGCTTTCTTT. The full variable domain, completed using reference TRBV18 and TRBJ1-1, is NAGVMQNPRHLVRRRGQEARLRCSPMKGHSHVYWYRQLPEEGLKFMVYLQKENIIDESGMPKERFSAEFPKEGPSILRIQQVVRGDSAAYFCASSIAVQAEAFFGQGTRLTVV.

V gene TRBV18 combines with J gene TRBJ2-7, with 16 bases identical to TRBD2. There are 17 residues in the CDR3. Looked up from germline, CDR1 is KGHSH and CDR2 is LQKENI. J lost 0 bases, V lost 6 bases, and 5 bases had no gene match. CDR3 sequence: CASSLGLAGGSSYEQYF. The CDR3 nucleotides read TGTGCCAGCTCTCTGGGACTAGCGGGGGGGAGCTCCTACGAGCAGTACTTC.

Concerning this clone: Its ends do not fully match the called genes, so a read error is possible. This chain joins TRBV12-3 or TRBV12-4 and TRBJ1-3; TRBD1 might be the D (6 bases). There are 11 residues in the CDR3. In DNA, the CDR3 is TGTGCCAGCAGTCCATTGGGACAAGGTGCTTTT. This translates into CASSPLGQGAF.

This chain links TRBV6-4 with TRBJ2-3; tentative D call: TRBD2 (5 bases). The V end lost 2 bases, the J end lost 3 bases, and 6 bases lay between the germline ends. There are 13 residues in the CDR3. The germline V gene has CDR1 MRHNA and CDR2 SNTAGT. The chain's CDR3 is CASSDIATDTQYF. The CDR3 bases are TGTGCCAGCAGTGACATAGCGACAGATACGCAGTATTTT.

This chain uses TRBV6-2 or TRBV6-3 with TRBJ1-1; weak D call: TRBD1 (5 bases). V lost 6 bases, J lost 1 base, and 9 bases lay in between. CDR3 length: 13 amino acids. Germline V lookup: CDR1 MNHEY, CDR2 SVGEGT. The CDR3 coding sequence is TGTGCCAGCAGCCATGACAGGAACACTGAAGCTTTCTTT. It is translated as CASSHDRNTEAFF.

The rearrangement joins TRBV7-9 to TRBJ1-4, with TRBD1 as a possible D gene (6 bases). This CDR3 comprises 16 residues. V was clipped by 5 bases and J by 0 bases, with 13 bases between them. Germline V lookup: CDR1 SEHNR, CDR2 FQNEAQ (reference sequence). The CDR3, as DNA: TGTGCCAGCAGCCGGACAGACACCGCAACTAATGAAAAACTGTTTTTT. Translating gives CASSRTDTATNEKLFF.